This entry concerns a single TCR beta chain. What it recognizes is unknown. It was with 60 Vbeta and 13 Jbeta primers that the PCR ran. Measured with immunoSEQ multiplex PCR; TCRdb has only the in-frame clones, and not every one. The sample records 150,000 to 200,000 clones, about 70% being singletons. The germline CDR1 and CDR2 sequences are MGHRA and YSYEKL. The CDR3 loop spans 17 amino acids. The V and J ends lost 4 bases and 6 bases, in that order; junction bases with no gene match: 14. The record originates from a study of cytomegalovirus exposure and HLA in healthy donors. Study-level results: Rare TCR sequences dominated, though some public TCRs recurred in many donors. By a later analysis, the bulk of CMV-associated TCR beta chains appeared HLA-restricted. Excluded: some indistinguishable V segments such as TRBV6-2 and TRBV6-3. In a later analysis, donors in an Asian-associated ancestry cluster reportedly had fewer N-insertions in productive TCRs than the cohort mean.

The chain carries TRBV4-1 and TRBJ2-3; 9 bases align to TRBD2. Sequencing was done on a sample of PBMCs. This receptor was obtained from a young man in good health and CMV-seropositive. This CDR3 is CASSRAGLAFNGDTQYF. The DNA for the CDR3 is TGCGCCAGCAGCCGCGCGGGACTAGCTTTTAATGGTGATACGCAGTATTTT.